This TCR beta chain was observed in a study of T-cell memory formation after mild COVID-19. About the research overall: Each donor largely had its own TCR clusters. Study-wide results and limits: Pre-infection memory contained some responding clones, which suggested that cross-reactive memory had joined. CD4+ contracting clones were mainly CM and EM; CD8+ ones, EMRA.

This CDR3 is 15 amino acids long. Germline loops: CDR1 MGHRA, CDR2 YSYEKL. The J segment lost 4 bases and the V segment lost 3 bases, leaving 4 bases of the junction unmatched. Constant-segment-primed 5'RACE gave TCR alpha and TCR beta cDNA libraries with sample barcodes and UMIs. MiXCR was run by TCRdb on the 5' RACE reads, yielding one entry per CDR3 protein. The sample consists of 140,000 to 150,000 distinct CDR3 sequences, 20% to 25% of them appearing once. Remarks on this clonotype: Its antigen is as yet unknown.

The sequencing sample was made of PBMCs or a T cell subset sorted from them (not recorded which). The rearrangement links TRBV4-1 to TRBJ2-1; 9 bases are shared with TRBD2. The clonotype comes from an adult woman who had mild COVID-19 (a few samples of this study predate the infection). Cell type and time point are not known. The CDR3 here is CASSQAGGLYNEQFF. CDR3 bases: TGCGCCAGCAGCCAGGCGGGGGGGCTTTACAATGAGCAGTTCTTC.